Sequencing of this T cell receptor (beta chain) was carried out in a study of OX40 agonist ivuxolimab in advanced cancers. Study background: Patients were treated with intravenous ivuxolimab, dosed at 0.01 to 10 mg/kg and infused every 2 weeks. Cohort: approximately 83% men, mean age around 60, aged about 20 to 80. Regarding the study as a whole: What antigens the expanded peripheral T cells recognized was never established. With doses of 0.1-3.0 mg/kg, partial responders showed among the lowest clonal expansion.

As concerns this clone: Its antigen is still unknown.

CDR3 length: 12 amino acids. V lost 1 base and J lost 7, with 7 bases in between. CDR1 and CDR2 from the germline V gene are SGHAT and FQNNGV. The repertoire was sequenced with immunoSEQ multiplex PCR; TCRdb's copy has only in-frame clones and lacks some. This table has around 20,000 clones, 75% to 90% appearing once. This material consisted of CD4+ or CD8+ T cells sorted from blood, taken in a trial of the OX40 agonist ivuxolimab. The rearrangement joins TRBV11-2 to TRBJ1-1, with D hard to call. This TCR derives from an adult with an advanced solid tumor such as melanoma, head and neck, liver or kidney cancer. The CDR3 is CASSLARSEAFF. CDR3 coding DNA: TGTGCCAGCAGCTTAGCCAGGAGTGAAGCTTTCTTT.